This T cell receptor (beta chain) derives from a study of blood T cell repertoires in COVID-19. Study details: The origin of the acute and convalescent COVID-19 samples was the United States, Italy and Spain.

Trimming removed 4 bases from V and 1 base from J, with 11 bases in between. This CDR3 region has 15 residues. Germline V gene sequence: CDR1 SGHDT, CDR2 YYEEEE. The assay was immunoSEQ multiplex PCR, and TCRdb's table has in-frame clones only and misses some. This table holds more than 200,000 clones, roughly 90% found once. Resolution of symptoms, clearance, or two negative PCRs was present in recovered Cohort 3 donors. J is TRBJ2-2 and V is TRBV5-6, with D possibly matching TRBD1 (5 bases). The TCR originated in a woman aged 25 to 39 who had recovered from COVID-19. The material sequenced was PBMCs or T cells enriched from blood (not recorded which). Here the CDR3 reads CASSRDRLNTGELFF. The CDR3 DNA reads TGTGCCAGCAGCCGTGACAGACTGAACACCGGGGAGCTGTTTTTT.